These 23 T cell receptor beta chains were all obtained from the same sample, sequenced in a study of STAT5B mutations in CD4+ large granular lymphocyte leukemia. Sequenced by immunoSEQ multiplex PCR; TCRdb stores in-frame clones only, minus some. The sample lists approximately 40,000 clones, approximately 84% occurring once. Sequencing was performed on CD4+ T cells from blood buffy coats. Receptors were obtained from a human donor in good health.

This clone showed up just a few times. CDR3 coding DNA: TGTGCCAGCAGTGACAGCGGGGGGCGCGGACCCCTCCACTTT. Its translation: CASSDSGGRGPLHF. The chain combines TRBV6-4 with TRBJ1-6; a weak D match, TRBD1 (6 bases). Trimming took 2 bases from V and 12 from J, leaving 14 bases between them. The CDR3 length is 14 residues. Germline assignment: CDR1 MRHNA and CDR2 SNTAGT.

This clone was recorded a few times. CDR3 residues: CASSLNQPQHF. CDR3 DNA sequence: TGTGCCAGCAGTCTGAATCAGCCCCAGCATTTT. The genes are TRBV6-1 and TRBJ1-5; D is undetermined. The CDR3 length is 11 residues. Trimming shortened V by 5 bases and J by 4 bases, and 3 bases separated the two germline ends. In germline, CDR1 is MNHNS, CDR2 SASEGT.

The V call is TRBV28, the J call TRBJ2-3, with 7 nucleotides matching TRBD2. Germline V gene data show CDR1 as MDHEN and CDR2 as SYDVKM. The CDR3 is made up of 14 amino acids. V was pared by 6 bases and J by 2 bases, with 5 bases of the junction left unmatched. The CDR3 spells CASSRGDLTDTQYF. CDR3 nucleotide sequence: TGTGCCAGCAGCCGGGGGGACCTCACAGATACGCAGTATTTT.

CDR3 region: CASSLAGGAFRTQYF. For the CDR3, the DNA is TGTGCCAGCAGTTTAGCGGGGGGGGCTTTTCGGACGCAGTATTTT. The chain recombines TRBV27 with TRBJ2-3, with TRBD2 matching over 9 bases. The CDR3 consists of 15 residues. Unmatched junction bases numbered 9, after V lost 2 bases and J lost 9 bases. Germline CDR1 is MNHEY and CDR2 is SMNVEV (reference sequence).

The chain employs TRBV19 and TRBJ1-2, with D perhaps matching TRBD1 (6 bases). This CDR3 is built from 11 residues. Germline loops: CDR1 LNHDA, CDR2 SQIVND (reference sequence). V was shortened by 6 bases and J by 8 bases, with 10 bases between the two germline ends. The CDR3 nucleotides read TGTGCCAGTAGCAGGGGTTTCGGCTACACCTTC. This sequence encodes CASSRGFGYTF.

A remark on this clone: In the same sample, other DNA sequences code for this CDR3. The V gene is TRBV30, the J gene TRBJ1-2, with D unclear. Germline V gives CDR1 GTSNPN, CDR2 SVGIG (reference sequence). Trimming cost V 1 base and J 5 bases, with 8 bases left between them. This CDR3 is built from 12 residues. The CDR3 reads CAWSDGRYGYTF. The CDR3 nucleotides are TGTGCCTGGAGTGACGGGAGGTATGGCTACACCTTC.

The DNA for the CDR3 is TGTGCCAGCAGCTCCGGGACAGACTTACTAACCACTGAAGCTTTCTTT. It codes for CASSSGTDLLTTEAFF. V gene TRBV5-4 combines with J gene TRBJ1-1; 7 bases match TRBD1. With 3 bases clipped from V and 4 bases from J, the junction kept 12 bases outside the gene matches. Germline V gene sequence: CDR1 SGHNT, CDR2 YYREEE (reference sequence). The CDR3 covers 16 residues.

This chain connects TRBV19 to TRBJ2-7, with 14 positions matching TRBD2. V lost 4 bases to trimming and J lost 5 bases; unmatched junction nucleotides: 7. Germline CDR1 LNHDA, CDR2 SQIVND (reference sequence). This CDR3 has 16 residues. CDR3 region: CASSTGLAGAMDEQYF. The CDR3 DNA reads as TGTGCCAGTAGTACGGGACTAGCGGGAGCTATGGACGAGCAGTACTTC. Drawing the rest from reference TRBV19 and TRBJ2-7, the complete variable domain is DGGITQSPKYLFRKEGQNVTLSCEQNLNHDAMYWYRQDPGQGLRLIYYSQIVNDFQKGDIAEGYSVSREKKESFPLTVTSAQKNPTAFYLCASSTGLAGAMDEQYFGPGTRLTVT.

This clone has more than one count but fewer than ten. The CDR3 nucleotides read TGTGCCAGCTCACCTTTCAGGGAGACAAGCACCGGGGAGCTGTTTTTT. Translation gives CASSPFRETSTGELFF. The rearrangement links TRBV18 to TRBJ2-2; D is perhaps TRBD1 or TRBD2 (5 bases each). The CDR3 has 16 amino acids. In germline, CDR1 is KGHSH, CDR2 LQKENI. Trimming pared 3 bases from V and 4 bases from J, leaving 15 bases between.

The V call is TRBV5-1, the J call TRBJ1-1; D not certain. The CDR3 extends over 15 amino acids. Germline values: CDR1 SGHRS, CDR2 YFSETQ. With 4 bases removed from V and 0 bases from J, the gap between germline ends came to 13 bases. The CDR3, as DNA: TGCGCCAGCAGCCTAGGAGGAGAAATGAACACTGAAGCTTTCTTT. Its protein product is CASSLGGEMNTEAFF.

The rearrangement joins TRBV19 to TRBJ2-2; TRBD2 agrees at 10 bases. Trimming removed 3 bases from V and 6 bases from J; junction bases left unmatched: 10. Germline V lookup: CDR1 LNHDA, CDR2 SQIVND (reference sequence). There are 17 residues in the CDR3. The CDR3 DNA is TGTGCCAGTAGTATTCGAAAGTCTAGCGGGAGCGCCGGGGAGCTGTTTTTT. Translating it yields CASSIRKSSGSAGELFF.

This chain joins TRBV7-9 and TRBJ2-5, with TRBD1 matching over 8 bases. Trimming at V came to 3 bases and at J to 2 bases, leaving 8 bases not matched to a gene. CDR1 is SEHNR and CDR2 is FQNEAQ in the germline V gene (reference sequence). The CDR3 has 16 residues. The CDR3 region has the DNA TGTGCCAGCAGCTTCAGAGACAGGGGCCGTCAAGAGACCCAGTACTTC. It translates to CASSFRDRGRQETQYF.

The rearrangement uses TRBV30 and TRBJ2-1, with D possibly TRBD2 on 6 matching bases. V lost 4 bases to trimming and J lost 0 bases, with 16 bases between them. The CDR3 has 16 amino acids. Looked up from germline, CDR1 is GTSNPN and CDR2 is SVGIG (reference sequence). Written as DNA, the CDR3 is TGTGCCTGGATGGGGGGAGCGGGCAGCTCCTACAATGAGCAGTTCTTC. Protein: CAWMGGAGSSYNEQFF.

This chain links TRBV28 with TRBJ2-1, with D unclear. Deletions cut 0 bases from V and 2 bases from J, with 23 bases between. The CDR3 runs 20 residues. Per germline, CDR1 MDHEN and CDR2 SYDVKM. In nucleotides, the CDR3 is TGTGCCAGCAGTTTATGGGGCCCCGGACGCGGATTACGTACCTACAATGAGCAGTTCTTC. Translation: CASSLWGPGRGLRTYNEQFF. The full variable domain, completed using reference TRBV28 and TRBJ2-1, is DVKVTQSSRYLVKRTGEKVFLECVQDMDHENMFWYRQDPGLGLRLIYFSYDVKMKEKGDIPEGYSVSREKKERFSLILESASTNQTSMYLCASSLWGPGRGLRTYNEQFFGPGTRLTVL.

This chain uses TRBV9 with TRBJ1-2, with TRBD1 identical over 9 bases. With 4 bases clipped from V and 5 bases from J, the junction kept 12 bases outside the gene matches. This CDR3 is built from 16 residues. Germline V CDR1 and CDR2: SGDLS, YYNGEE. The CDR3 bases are TGTGCCAGCAGCACGACAGGGGGTGCAACTCTTTATGGCTACACCTTC. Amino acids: CASSTTGGATLYGYTF.

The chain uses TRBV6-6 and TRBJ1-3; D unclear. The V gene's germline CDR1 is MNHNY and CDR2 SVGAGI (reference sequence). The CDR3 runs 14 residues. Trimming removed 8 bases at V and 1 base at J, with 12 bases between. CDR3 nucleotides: TGTGCCAGCCGACCCGAGGGTTCTGGAAACACCATATATTTT. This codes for CASRPEGSGNTIYF.

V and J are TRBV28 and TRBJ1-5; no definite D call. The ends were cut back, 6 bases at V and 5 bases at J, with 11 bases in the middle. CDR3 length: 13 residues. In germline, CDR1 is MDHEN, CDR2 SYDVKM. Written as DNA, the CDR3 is TGTGCCAGCAGCGGGCAGGCAGATCAGCCCCAGCATTTT. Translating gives CASSGQADQPQHF.

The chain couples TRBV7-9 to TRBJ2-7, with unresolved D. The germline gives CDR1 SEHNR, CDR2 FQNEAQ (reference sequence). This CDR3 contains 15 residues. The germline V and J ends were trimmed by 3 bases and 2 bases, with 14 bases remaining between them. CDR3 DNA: TGTGCCAGCAGCTTTTATCTCCACAGAACCTACGAGCAGTACTTC. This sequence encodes CASSFYLHRTYEQYF.

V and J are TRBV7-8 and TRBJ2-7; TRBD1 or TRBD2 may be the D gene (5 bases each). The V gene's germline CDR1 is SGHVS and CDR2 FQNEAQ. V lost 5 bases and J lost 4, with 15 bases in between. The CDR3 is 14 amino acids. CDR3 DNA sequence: TGTGCCAGCAGCCGTATCACGAGGGGATACGAGCAGTACTTC. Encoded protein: CASSRITRGYEQYF. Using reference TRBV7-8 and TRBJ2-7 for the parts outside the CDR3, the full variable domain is GAGVSQSPRYKVAKRGQDVALRCDPISGHVSLFWYQQALGQGPEFLTYFQNEAQLDKSGLPSDRFFAERPEGSVSTLKIQRTQQEDSAVYLCASSRITRGYEQYFGPGTRLTVT.

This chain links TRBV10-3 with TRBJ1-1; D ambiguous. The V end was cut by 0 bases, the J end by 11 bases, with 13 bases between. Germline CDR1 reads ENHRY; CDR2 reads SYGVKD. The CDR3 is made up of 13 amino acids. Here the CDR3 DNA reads TGTGCCATCAGTGAGTCGACCGAGAACGCTGCTTTCTTT. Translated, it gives CAISESTENAAFF.

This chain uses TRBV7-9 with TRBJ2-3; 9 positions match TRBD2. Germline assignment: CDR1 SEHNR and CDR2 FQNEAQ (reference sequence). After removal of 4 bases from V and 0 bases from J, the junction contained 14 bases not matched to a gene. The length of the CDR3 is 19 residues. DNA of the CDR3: TGTGCCAGCAGCTCGCGCGTGGGGCTAGCGGGGTATAGCACAGATACGCAGTATTTT. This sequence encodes CASSSRVGLAGYSTDTQYF.

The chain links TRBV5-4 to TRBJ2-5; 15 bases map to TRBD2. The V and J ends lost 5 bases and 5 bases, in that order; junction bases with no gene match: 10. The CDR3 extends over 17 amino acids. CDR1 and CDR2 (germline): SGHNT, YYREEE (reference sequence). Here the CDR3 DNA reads TGTGCCAGCAGGAAAGGGACTAGCGGGAGGAGTGAGGAGACCCAGTACTTC. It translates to CASRKGTSGRSEETQYF.

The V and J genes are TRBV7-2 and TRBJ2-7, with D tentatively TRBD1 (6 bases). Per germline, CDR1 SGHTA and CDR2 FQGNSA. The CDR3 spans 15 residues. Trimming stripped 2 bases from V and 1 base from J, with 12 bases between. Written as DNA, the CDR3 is TGTGCCAGCAGCTTACAGGGGTGGAATTCCTACGAGCAGTACTTC. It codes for CASSLQGWNSYEQYF.